Each of the 27 T cell receptor beta chains below was sequenced from the same sample in a study of cytomegalovirus exposure and HLA in healthy donors. The PCR used 60 Vbeta and 13 Jbeta primers. Sequenced by immunoSEQ multiplex PCR; TCRdb stores in-frame clones only, minus some. The table includes fewer than 200,000 clones, roughly 70% detected once. The source material was PBMCs. The source of these receptors is a middle-aged woman in good health and CMV-seropositive.

The chain combines TRBV28 with TRBJ2-3, with 9 bases identical to TRBD2. Germline loops: CDR1 MDHEN, CDR2 SYDVKM. This CDR3 spans 15 amino acids. Trimming at V came to 7 bases and at J to 4 bases, leaving 9 bases not matched to a gene. The CDR3 DNA sequence: TGTGCCAGCATTGCCCCGGGACTAGCTCCAGATACGCAGTATTTT. As protein: CASIAPGLAPDTQYF.

V usage is TRBV11-1 and J usage is TRBJ2-1, with 12 bases identical to TRBD2. The V gene's germline CDR1 is SGHAT and CDR2 FQDESV (reference sequence). The CDR3 contains 15 residues. The ends lost 6 bases at V and 5 bases at J; junction bases unmatched: 5. The CDR3, as DNA: TGTGCCAGCAGAACCAGGACTAGCGGGGACAATGAGCAGTTCTTC. It encodes CASRTRTSGDNEQFF.

This clone appeared a few times. The chain couples TRBV19 to TRBJ1-5; D may be TRBD1 (6 bases). The CDR3 extends over 14 amino acids. The germline V and J ends were trimmed by 7 bases and 1 base, with 11 bases remaining between them. The germline CDR1 and CDR2 sequences are LNHDA and SQIVND (reference sequence). The CDR3 loop reads CASNNRASNQPQHF. The CDR3 DNA is TGTGCCAGTAATAACAGGGCGAGCAATCAGCCCCAGCATTTT.

The chain uses TRBV6-5 and TRBJ2-7; 8 bases match TRBD1. Germline CDR1 is MNHEY and CDR2 is SVGAGI. The V segment lost 8 bases and the J segment 2 bases; nucleotides outside the gene matches: 5. The CDR3 has 13 amino acids. The CDR3 DNA is TGTGCCAGCGGCAGGGGGCAACCCTACGAGCAGTACTTC. Translated: CASGRGQPYEQYF.

The V call is TRBV19, the J call TRBJ2-1; 11 bases fit TRBD2. Germline V lookup: CDR1 LNHDA, CDR2 SQIVND (reference sequence). This CDR3 has 14 residues. The trim removed 7 bases at V and 3 bases at J, leaving 2 bases unmatched. CDR3 DNA: TGTGCCAGTACGGGGACTAGCGGCTACAATGAGCAGTTCTTC. Its translation: CASTGTSGYNEQFF.

The chain carries TRBV2 and TRBJ2-2, with 13 bases aligning to TRBD2. The CDR3 contains 15 residues. After removal of 7 bases from V and 6 bases from J, the junction contained 5 bases not matched to a gene. Germline V gives CDR1 SNHLY, CDR2 FYNNEI. The CDR3 nucleotides are TGTGCCAGCAACCCGACTAGCGGGGGGCCCGGGGAGCTGTTTTTT. This gives the protein CASNPTSGGPGELFF. Together with reference TRBV2 and TRBJ2-2, the CDR3 gives the full variable domain: EPEVTQTPSHQVTQMGQEVILRCVPISNHLYFYWYRQILGQKVEFLVSFYNNEISEKSEIFDDQFSVERPDGSNFTLKIRSTKLEDSAMYFCASNPTSGGPGELFFGEGSRLTVL.

The CDR3 is CASSVGLAGAPGWGEQYF. The CDR3 DNA follows: TGTGCCAGCAGCGTAGGACTAGCGGGAGCTCCAGGGTGGGGCGAGCAGTACTTC. The V gene is TRBV9, the J gene TRBJ2-5; 12 nucleotides match TRBD2. With the DNA end fitting TRBJ2-7 better, the J assignment may be wrong. The V gene's germline CDR1 is SGDLS and CDR2 YYNGEE. The CDR3 extends over 18 amino acids.

CDR3 protein: CASSPILGQIYEQYF. The CDR3 DNA reads TGTGCCAGCAGTCCAATCCTCGGACAGATTTACGAGCAGTACTTC. V is TRBV27 and J is TRBJ2-7; D possibly corresponds to TRBD1 (6 bases). This CDR3 is 15 amino acids long. CDR1 and CDR2 from the germline V gene are MNHEY and SMNVEV (reference sequence). V lost 5 bases, J lost 4 bases, and 18 bases lay in between.

The rearrangement joins TRBV25-1 to TRBJ1-1; no clear D gene. The CDR3 extends over 11 amino acids. V was shortened by 5 bases and J by 4 bases, with 5 bases between the two germline ends. CDR1 MGHDK and CDR2 SYGVNS come from the germline V gene. CDR3 DNA sequence: TGTGCCAGCAGTCGGGGCACTGAAGCTTTCTTT. It yields the protein CASSRGTEAFF.

The genes are TRBV28 and TRBJ2-1, with D unresolved. Looked up from germline, CDR1 is MDHEN and CDR2 is SYDVKM. Trimming removed 3 bases at V and 3 bases at J, with 9 bases between. This CDR3 has 14 residues. The CDR3 here is CASSLVSHYNEQFF. In nucleotides, the CDR3 is TGTGCCAGCAGTTTGGTGAGCCACTACAATGAGCAGTTCTTC.

In its sample, this clone was seen many times. The rearrangement uses TRBV6-5 and TRBJ2-5; 8 nucleotides match TRBD1. V dropped 7 bases and J dropped 5; count of bases not matched to a gene: 3. The CDR3 is 12 residues long. Germline V gives CDR1 MNHEY, CDR2 SVGAGI. The chain's CDR3 is CASTTGGETQYF. In nucleotides, the CDR3 is TGTGCCAGCACTACAGGGGGGGAGACCCAGTACTTC.

The gene calls are TRBV5-6 and TRBJ2-5, with D maybe TRBD1 (6 bases). This CDR3 has 13 amino acids. Trimming pared 6 bases from V and 4 bases from J, leaving 13 bases between. Germline CDR1 and CDR2: SGHDT and YYEEEE. CDR3 DNA: TGTGCCAGCAACCTGGGGGCGCGAGAGACCCAGTACTTC. Its translation is CASNLGARETQYF.

The chain has TRBV5-1 and TRBJ1-6; TRBD1 matches 9 bases. V was pared by 4 bases and J by 9 bases, with 11 bases of the junction left unmatched. The germline CDR1 and CDR2 sequences are SGHRS and YFSETQ. This CDR3 is 16 amino acids long. DNA of the CDR3: TGCGCCAGCAGCCCCCCGGGGGACAGGGCTCGTTCACCCCTCCACTTT. Translation gives CASSPPGDRARSPLHF.

The chain recombines TRBV6-6 with TRBJ1-1; 9 bases line up with TRBD1. The length of the CDR3 is 14 residues. Germline V gene sequence: CDR1 MNHNY, CDR2 SVGAGI (reference sequence). With 2 bases clipped from V and 8 bases from J, the junction kept 6 bases outside the gene matches. The DNA for the CDR3 is TGTGCCAGCAGTTACGGCACAGGGGGCTGGGAAGCTTTCTTT. Translation gives CASSYGTGGWEAFF.

This clone was counted between two and nine times. V and J are TRBV6-5 and TRBJ1-2, with D maybe TRBD1 (6 bases). The CDR3 consists of 15 residues. V gave up 0 bases and J gave up 5 bases, with 13 bases separating them. Germline CDR1 and CDR2: MNHEY and SVGAGI. The CDR3 coding sequence is TGTGCCAGCAGTTACTCCGGGGGGCCCATTTATGGCTACACCTTC. It specifies CASSYSGGPIYGYTF.

This clone was counted once. The V gene is TRBV7-6, the J gene TRBJ2-7; 7 nucleotides line up with TRBD1. This CDR3 is 15 amino acids long. CDR1 and CDR2 (germline): SGHVS, FNYEAQ. V trimming: 0 bases; J trimming: 2 bases; junction bases outside the gene matches: 4. CDR3 bases: TGTGCCAGCAGCTTAGCGCAAGGGGGCGCCTACGAGCAGTACTTC. Translating gives CASSLAQGGAYEQYF.

V usage is TRBV18 and J usage is TRBJ2-5; the D gene is possibly TRBD1 (5 bases). The CDR3 runs to 15 residues. CDR1 and CDR2 (germline): KGHSH, LQKENI. The ends were cut back, 0 bases at V and 5 bases at J, with 13 bases in the middle. CDR3 bases: TGTGCCAGCTCACCACCGCCGACAGCAGAGGAGACCCAGTACTTC. Protein sequence: CASSPPPTAEETQYF. Full variable domain (remainder filled in from reference TRBV18 and TRBJ2-5): NAGVMQNPRHLVRRRGQEARLRCSPMKGHSHVYWYRQLPEEGLKFMVYLQKENIIDESGMPKERFSAEFPKEGPSILRIQQVVRGDSAAYFCASSPPPTAEETQYFGPGTRLLVL.

This chain connects TRBV19 to TRBJ1-2; 7 positions match TRBD1. CDR3 length equals 16 residues. With 5 bases clipped from V and 6 bases from J, the junction kept 15 bases outside the gene matches. The germline V gene encodes CDR1 LNHDA and CDR2 SQIVND (reference sequence). The CDR3: CASSPRTGTVRNGYTF. CDR3 coding DNA: TGTGCCAGTAGTCCGCGGACCGGGACAGTGAGGAATGGCTACACCTTC. Together with reference TRBV19 and TRBJ1-2, the CDR3 gives the full variable domain: DGGITQSPKYLFRKEGQNVTLSCEQNLNHDAMYWYRQDPGQGLRLIYYSQIVNDFQKGDIAEGYSVSREKKESFPLTVTSAQKNPTAFYLCASSPRTGTVRNGYTFGSGTRLTVV.

V usage is TRBV10-2 and J usage is TRBJ1-6, with 7 bases fitting TRBD1. This CDR3 is 15 amino acids long. Looked up from germline, CDR1 is WSHSY and CDR2 is SAAADI. The trim removed 2 bases at V and 9 bases at J, leaving 7 bases unmatched. The CDR3 spells CASSEGDRRISPLHF. CDR3 coding DNA: TGCGCCAGCAGTGAGGGGGACAGAAGAATTTCACCCCTCCACTTT.

The chain recombines TRBV21-1 with TRBJ1-4; the table calls TRBD1, which could not be checked here. TRBV21-1 is a recognized pseudogene. CDR3 length: 14 amino acids. CDR3 sequence (DNA): TGTGCCAGCAGCAAAGGGGGCGTAAATGAAAAACTGTTTTTT. It specifies CASSKGGVNEKLFF.

The V gene is TRBV7-9, the J gene TRBJ2-7; maybe TRBD2 (5 bases). The CDR3 is 15 amino acids. V was clipped by 1 base and J by 4 bases, with 14 bases between them. Germline CDR1 is SEHNR and CDR2 is FQNEAQ (reference sequence). The CDR3 DNA reads TGTGCCAGCAGCTTAGAAGGAGCTAGGAGGTACGAGCAGTACTTC. Its translation: CASSLEGARRYEQYF. The whole variable domain, remainder taken from reference TRBV7-9 and TRBJ2-7, is DTGVSQNPRHKITKRGQNVTFRCDPISEHNRLYWYRQTLGQGPEFLTYFQNEAQLEKSRLLSDRFSAERPKGSFSTLEIQRTEQGDSAMYLCASSLEGARRYEQYFGPGTRLTVT.

Comment on this clone: Other DNA sequences of this sample code for an identical CDR3. V usage is TRBV7-2 and J usage is TRBJ2-5, with D maybe TRBD1 (6 bases). Trimming shortened V by 5 bases and J by 5 bases, and 15 bases separated the two germline ends. The CDR3 extends over 14 amino acids. Per germline, CDR1 SGHTA and CDR2 FQGNSA. CDR3 loop: CASSLTGGRETQYF. The CDR3 DNA reads as TGTGCCAGCAGCCTGACAGGTGGCAGGGAGACCCAGTACTTC. Supplemented by reference TRBV7-2 and TRBJ2-5, the full variable domain reads GAGVSQSPSNKVTEKGKDVELRCDPISGHTALYWYRQSLGQGLEFLIYFQGNSAPDKSGLPSDRFSAERTGGSVSTLTIQRTQQEDSAVYLCASSLTGGRETQYFGPGTRLLVL.

This clone was observed a single time. This chain joins TRBV7-6 and TRBJ1-6, with 7 bases matching TRBD1. CDR1 is SGHVS and CDR2 is FNYEAQ in the germline V gene. The CDR3 is made up of 13 amino acids. The junction had 3 bases not matched to a gene; V was cut back by 5 bases and J by 8 bases. The CDR3 DNA is TGTGCCAGCAGCATAGACAGGGATTCACCCCTCCACTTT. It is translated as CASSIDRDSPLHF. Supplemented by reference TRBV7-6 and TRBJ1-6, the full variable domain reads GAGVSQSPRYKVTKRGQDVALRCDPISGHVSLYWYRQALGQGPEFLTYFNYEAQQDKSGLPNDRFSAERPEGSISTLTIQRTEQRDSAMYRCASSIDRDSPLHFGNGTRLTVT.

J is TRBJ1-1 and V is TRBV14; tentatively, D is TRBD1 (6 bases). This CDR3 contains 16 residues. Looked up from germline, CDR1 is SGHDN and CDR2 is FVKESK. Trimming shortened V by 7 bases and J by 3 bases, and 21 bases separated the two germline ends. The CDR3 region is CASTRRYRDADTEAFF. CDR3 in DNA: TGTGCCAGCACCCGAAGGTACAGGGATGCAGACACTGAAGCTTTCTTT.

V is TRBV7-8 and J is TRBJ1-2, with 9 bases fitting TRBD1. The germline V gene has CDR1 SGHVS and CDR2 FQNEAQ. The CDR3 contains 15 residues. V lost 2 bases and J lost 5; bases outside the gene matches: 6. CDR3 bases: TGTGCCAGCAGCTTAATTCCCGGACAGGGGTATGGCTACACCTTC. Its translation: CASSLIPGQGYGYTF.

This clone was counted between two and nine times. The rearrangement uses TRBV7-6 and TRBJ2-3; 12 bases line up with TRBD2. This CDR3 spans 16 amino acids. V was clipped by 5 bases and J by 1 base; unmatched bases: 4. The germline V gene has CDR1 SGHVS and CDR2 FNYEAQ. The CDR3 DNA reads as TGTGCCAGCAGCCCACGGACTAGCGGGGGCACAGATACGCAGTATTTT. Encoded protein: CASSPRTSGGTDTQYF.

This clone was found once. The V gene is TRBV19, the J gene TRBJ1-2, with 7 bases aligning to TRBD1. After removal of 4 bases from V and 0 bases from J, the junction contained 5 bases not matched to a gene. Germline CDR1 LNHDA, CDR2 SQIVND (reference sequence). CDR3 size: 15 residues. The CDR3 here is CASSRQGSANYGYTF. The CDR3 nucleotides read TGTGCCAGTAGTAGACAGGGCTCAGCTAACTATGGCTACACCTTC.